The next 28 T cell receptor beta chains were all read from a single sample in a study of T cells after yellow fever vaccination. TCRdb re-analysed the 5' RACE reads in MiXCR, keeping a single row per CDR3 protein. The table lists 15,000 or so distinct CDR3 sequences, 7.3% of them singletons. The sequences come from PBMCs, either bulk or a sorted T-cell subset (CD4+, CD8+, memory, or dextramer-sorted; not recorded which), collected on the day of the yellow fever booster vaccination. Receptors were obtained from a man aged 18 to 29 who received the YFV17D yellow fever vaccine.

There are many counts of this clonotype. The J gene is TRBJ1-1, the V gene TRBV12-3 or TRBV12-4; maybe TRBD1 (6 bases). Trimming took off 8 bases at V and 3 bases at J, with 10 bases between the two ends. This CDR3 spans 12 amino acids. The CDR3 loop reads CASRQDHTEAFF. The CDR3 coding sequence is TGTGCCAGCCGACAGGACCACACTGAAGCTTTCTTT.

This clonotype is termed medium-sized. This chain connects TRBV7-2 to TRBJ1-2; unclear D gene. The CDR3 extends over 14 amino acids. CDR1 and CDR2 from the germline V gene are SGHTA and FQGNSA. The V end lost 2 bases, the J end lost 0 bases, and 7 bases lay between the germline ends. CDR3 nucleotides: TGTGCCAGCAGCTTAACTAAAGCTAACTATGGCTACACCTTC. Translated, it gives CASSLTKANYGYTF.

This clonotype was detected ten times or more. The CDR3 sequence is CASSQDPAGAEWYGYTF. CDR3 sequence (DNA): TGCGCCAGCAGCCAAGACCCCGCAGGGGCGGAGTGGTATGGCTACACCTTC. V usage is TRBV4-1 and J usage is TRBJ1-2; D perhaps matches TRBD1 (6 bases). In germline, CDR1 is MGHRA, CDR2 YSYEKL. The CDR3 extends over 17 amino acids. Trimming shortened V by 0 bases and J by 5 bases, and 19 bases separated the two germline ends.

This clonotype was counted ten times or more. The V call is TRBV12-3 or TRBV12-4, the J call TRBJ1-3, with D uncertain. Trimming left V 5 bases short and J 0 bases short, with 8 bases between. The CDR3 extends over 14 amino acids. The CDR3 sequence is CASSPSNSGNTIYF. The CDR3 nucleotides are TGTGCCAGCAGTCCCTCTAACTCTGGAAACACCATATATTTT.

This clonotype appeared many times. V usage is TRBV7-8 and J usage is TRBJ1-5; no definite D call. V gave up 5 bases and J gave up 6 bases, with 17 bases separating them. CDR1 and CDR2 from the germline V gene are SGHVS and FQNEAQ. This CDR3 spans 15 amino acids. This CDR3 is CASSPNAEGGQPQHF. The CDR3 region has the DNA TGTGCCAGCAGCCCCAACGCAGAGGGCGGTCAGCCCCAGCATTTT.

This clonotype ranks as medium-sized (0.01 to 0.1%). This chain joins TRBV29-1 and TRBJ1-5; TRBD1 aligns across 10 bases. V was pared by 6 bases and J by 5 bases, with 4 bases of the junction left unmatched. Germline CDR1 is SQVTM and CDR2 is ANQGSEA. The CDR3 sequence is 13 residues long. The CDR3 DNA reads TGCAGCGTAGTGACAGGGGGCTATCAGCCCCAGCATTTT. It is translated as CSVVTGGYQPQHF.

This clonotype was seen at least ten times. This chain links TRBV6-5 with TRBJ2-3, with 9 nucleotides matching TRBD1. Per the germline V gene, CDR1 is MNHEY and CDR2 is SVGAGI. CDR3 length equals 15 residues. The J segment lost 3 bases and the V segment lost 9 bases, leaving 10 bases of the junction unmatched. As DNA, the CDR3 is TGTGCCAGTCGGCCAGTGGGACAGGGAACAGATACGCAGTATTTT. Encoded protein: CASRPVGQGTDTQYF.

This clonotype was picked up many times. V is TRBV11-1 and J is TRBJ2-5, with a tentative D call TRBD1 (5 bases). The V and J ends lost 2 bases and 0 bases respectively, with 7 bases between them. Per the germline V gene, CDR1 is SGHAT and CDR2 is FQDESV (reference sequence). The CDR3 sequence is 14 residues long. The CDR3, as DNA: TGTGCCAGCAGCTTACAGGGATACCAAGAGACCCAGTACTTC. It is translated as CASSLQGYQETQYF.

This clonotype has ten or more counts. The chain employs TRBV7-9 and TRBJ2-2; D remains ambiguous. V was cut by 5 bases and J by 2 bases, with 3 bases left in between. The CDR3 is made up of 12 amino acids. Germline V gene lookup returns CDR1 SEHNR and CDR2 FQNEAQ (reference sequence). CDR3 sequence reads: CASSPNTGELFF. DNA for the CDR3: TGTGCCAGCAGCCCCAACACCGGGGAGCTGTTTTTT. Filled out from reference TRBV7-9 and TRBJ2-2, the complete variable domain reads DTGVSQNPRHKITKRGQNVTFRCDPISEHNRLYWYRQTLGQGPEFLTYFQNEAQLEKSRLLSDRFSAERPKGSFSTLEIQRTEQGDSAMYLCASSPNTGELFFGEGSRLTVL.

This clonotype came up many times. V and J are TRBV7-2 and TRBJ2-2; tentatively, D is TRBD2 (6 bases). Between the trimmed V and J ends, which lost 1 base and 1 base, there was a span of 7 bases. Germline CDR1 reads SGHTA; CDR2 reads FQGNSA. The CDR3 sequence is 15 residues long. The CDR3 region is CASSLDGGNTGELFF. CDR3 nucleotides: TGTGCCAGCAGCTTAGACGGGGGGAACACCGGGGAGCTGTTTTTT.

By share, this clonotype counts as medium-sized (0.01 to 0.1%). The chain is built from TRBV4-3 and TRBJ1-4, with D hard to call. Germline V gene sequence: CDR1 LGHNA, CDR2 YSLEER. V was pared by 0 bases and J by 0 bases, with 2 bases between. The CDR3 runs 14 residues. CDR3 bases: TGCGCCAGCAGCCAAGACACAACTAATGAAAAACTGTTTTTT. Its translation: CASSQDTTNEKLFF.

In its sample, this clonotype was seen many times. CDR3 residues: CASSFGQGFNQPQHF. CDR3 sequence (DNA): TGTGCCAGCAGCTTTGGACAGGGCTTTAATCAGCCCCAGCATTTT. The chain links TRBV5-6 to TRBJ1-5, with 8 bases matching TRBD1. Looked up from germline, CDR1 is SGHDT and CDR2 is YYEEEE. Losses at the gene ends were 2 bases for V and 4 bases for J; bases not matched to a gene: 5. The CDR3 has 15 amino acids. Full variable domain (missing parts from reference TRBV5-6 and TRBJ1-5): DAGVTQSPTHLIKTRGQQVTLRCSPKSGHDTVSWYQQALGQGPQFIFQYYEEEERQRGNFPDRFSGHQFPNYSSELNVNALLLGDSALYLCASSFGQGFNQPQHFGDGTRLSIL.

The chain is built from TRBV20-1 and TRBJ1-2; D remains unclear. This CDR3 has 12 amino acids. Germline CDR1 is DFQATT and CDR2 is SNEGSKA (reference sequence). Trimming left V 5 bases short and J 5 bases short, with 12 bases between. Written as DNA, the CDR3 is TGCAGTGCTGGCTACAGCGCTTATGGCTACACCTTC. Translating gives CSAGYSAYGYTF.

This clonotype was recorded at least ten times. The J gene is TRBJ2-1, the V gene TRBV6-2 or TRBV6-3, with D perhaps matching TRBD2 (7 bases). The CDR3 is 16 amino acids. CDR1 is MNHEY and CDR2 is SVGEGT in the germline V gene. Trimming removed 8 bases from V and 2 bases from J, with 19 bases in between. CDR3 DNA: TGTGCCAGCCCAAGGGCCGGGGGGCCACCCTACAATGAGCAGTTCTTC. Translated: CASPRAGGPPYNEQFF.

This clonotype was seen at least ten times. The V gene is TRBV5-1, the J gene TRBJ2-1; 7 nucleotides match TRBD2. Per germline, CDR1 SGHRS and CDR2 YFSETQ. The CDR3 length is 15 residues. The junction had 5 bases not matched to a gene; V was cut back by 4 bases and J by 1 base. DNA for the CDR3: TGCGCCAGCAGCATACGGGGGGAGTCCTACAATGAGCAGTTCTTC. It yields the protein CASSIRGESYNEQFF.

This clonotype has at least ten counts. V usage is TRBV19 and J usage is TRBJ2-7, with TRBD1 matching over 7 bases. After removal of 5 bases from V and 4 bases from J, the junction contained 8 bases not matched to a gene. CDR1 and CDR2 (germline): LNHDA, SQIVND (reference sequence). This CDR3 spans 14 amino acids. CDR3 loop: CASSLPGQRYEQYF. The CDR3 DNA reads TGTGCCAGTAGTCTCCCGGGACAGAGGTACGAGCAGTACTTC.

By frequency in the sample, this clonotype is medium-sized. J is TRBJ1-4 and V is TRBV4-1; tentatively, D is TRBD1 (5 bases). The germline gives CDR1 MGHRA, CDR2 YSYEKL. V lost 0 bases and J lost 7, with 15 bases in between. The CDR3 loop spans 16 amino acids. DNA for the CDR3: TGCGCCAGCAGCCAAGACAGGGTCTTATGGGGTGAAAAACTGTTTTTT. Translated, it gives CASSQDRVLWGEKLFF.

This clonotype qualifies as medium-sized (0.01 to 0.1%). The chain carries TRBV12-3 or TRBV12-4 and TRBJ2-7, with D possibly being TRBD2 (6 bases). This CDR3 region has 14 residues. V lost 3 bases, J lost 0 bases, and 9 bases lay in between. The CDR3 DNA is TGTGCCAGCAGTTTGGAGGGGAGCTCCTACGAGCAGTACTTC. Protein sequence: CASSLEGSSYEQYF.

By proportion, this clonotype is medium-sized (0.01 to 0.1%). The chain links TRBV20-1 to TRBJ2-7, with 9 bases aligning to TRBD1. The germline V gene encodes CDR1 DFQATT and CDR2 SNEGSKA (reference sequence). Trimming removed 5 bases from V and 5 bases from J; junction bases left unmatched: 1. The CDR3 consists of 11 residues. The CDR3 nucleotides read TGCAGTGCTGGACAGGGGAACGAGCAGTACGTC. Translated: CSAGQGNEQYV.

This clonotype qualifies as medium-sized. V usage is TRBV11-2 and J usage is TRBJ1-5; D uncertain. With 5 bases removed from V and 2 bases from J, the gap between germline ends came to 7 bases. This CDR3 has 13 residues. Germline V gene data show CDR1 as SGHAT and CDR2 as FQNNGV. CDR3 protein: CASSPFGNQPQHF. The DNA of the CDR3 is TGTGCCAGCAGCCCATTCGGCAATCAGCCCCAGCATTTT. Filled out from reference TRBV11-2 and TRBJ1-5, the complete variable domain reads EAGVAQSPRYKIIEKRQSVAFWCNPISGHATLYWYQQILGQGPKLLIQFQNNGVVDDSQLPKDRFSAERLKGVDSTLKIQPAKLEDSAVYLCASSPFGNQPQHFGDGTRLSIL.

Turning to this clonotype: At one boundary the junction diverges from the germline segment, which might be a read error. The chain links TRBV5-1 to TRBJ2-3, with TRBD2 matching over 14 bases. Germline V gene sequence: CDR1 SGHRS, CDR2 YFSETQ. CDR3 size: 15 residues. The CDR3 DNA reads as TGCGCCTGCAGCTTGGGACTAGCGGGGGAAGATACGCAGTATTTT. The encoded protein is CACSLGLAGEDTQYF.

This clonotype was counted at least ten times. The rearrangement joins TRBV6-5 to TRBJ1-2; D unresolved. Germline loops: CDR1 MNHEY, CDR2 SVGAGI. This CDR3 has 13 residues. V was shortened by 2 bases and J by 1 base, with 5 bases between the two germline ends. CDR3 coding DNA: TGTGCCAGCAGTTACGGGGATAACTATGGCTACACCTTC. It codes for CASSYGDNYGYTF.

By share, this clonotype counts as medium-sized (0.01 to 0.1%). V and J are TRBV20-1 and TRBJ1-3; D unclear. The CDR3 has 12 residues. The germline V and J ends were trimmed by 5 bases and 4 bases, with 9 bases remaining between them. Germline-derived CDR1 and CDR2 are DFQATT and SNEGSKA (reference sequence). The CDR3: CSAAGPGNTIYF. For the CDR3, the DNA is TGCAGTGCTGCTGGGCCCGGAAACACCATATATTTT.

This clonotype showed up many times. The rearrangement uses TRBV7-2 and TRBJ1-6; D perhaps matches TRBD1 (6 bases). Germline CDR1 and CDR2: SGHTA and FQGNSA. Deletions cut 8 bases from V and 6 bases from J, with 14 bases between. This CDR3 region has 14 residues. The CDR3 reads CASERTAANSPLHF. DNA for the CDR3: TGTGCCAGCGAGAGGACAGCCGCTAATTCACCCCTCCACTTT.

This chain connects TRBV7-8 to TRBJ2-7, with TRBD2 matching 8 bases. J lost 5 bases, V lost 4 bases, and 7 bases had no gene match. This CDR3 has 14 residues. In germline, CDR1 is SGHVS, CDR2 FQNEAQ. Written as DNA, the CDR3 is TGTGCCAGCAGCTCGGGGGGGGGGTACAACGAGCAGTACGTC. Translating it yields CASSSGGGYNEQYV.

This clonotype was found many times. V gene TRBV5-1 combines with J gene TRBJ2-6; no firm D call. Germline V gene lookup returns CDR1 SGHRS and CDR2 YFSETQ. This CDR3 has 16 residues. Trimming pared 0 bases from V and 2 bases from J, leaving 9 bases between. This chain's CDR3 is CASSLVTAPGANVLTF. In DNA form, the CDR3 reads TGCGCCAGCAGCTTGGTTACGGCTCCTGGGGCCAACGTCCTGACTTTC.

The sample holds many counts of this clonotype. The J gene is TRBJ1-5, the V gene TRBV6-2 or TRBV6-3; 12 positions agree with TRBD1. V shed 6 bases and J 6 bases; nucleotides not matched to a gene: 12. Germline CDR1 and CDR2: MNHEY and SVGEGT. This CDR3 comprises 17 residues. CDR3 protein: CASSLLPRDRGPQPQHF. CDR3 coding DNA: TGTGCCAGCAGCCTACTTCCCCGGGACAGGGGGCCTCAGCCCCAGCATTTT.

This clonotype was seen repeatedly, ten times or more. An end of the junction differs from the germline gene, which may be a read error. The genes are TRBV7-9 and TRBJ1-1; D is undetermined. The CDR3 extends over 11 amino acids. Germline CDR1 and CDR2: SEHNR and FQNEAQ (reference sequence). In nucleotides, the CDR3 is TGTGCCAGCAGCAGGAACCCTGAAGCTTTCTTT. It specifies CASSRNPEAFF.